This is a list of T cell receptor beta chains from one sample in a study of T cells in Graves' hyperthyroidism and ophthalmopathy. TCRdb called the multiplex PCR reads again in MiXCR, with one record for every CDR3 protein. The profile shows about 290,000 distinct CDR3 sequences, 10% to 15% of them singletons. What was sequenced was blood. The source of these receptors is a woman in her 30s with Graves' hyperthyroidism that later progressed to Graves' ophthalmopathy. Each CDR3 is given with its conserved first and last residue. A D gene is named only where the DNA matches it firmly. A clone size is listed for some rows: how often the clone was seen (once, few, many), or a class if it is expanded.

d_call clone_size j_call v_call cdr3_aa cdr3_nt
TRBD1 many TRBJ1-2 TRBV5-1 CASSLDGQGSLGYTF TGCGCCAGCAGCCTCGATGGACAGGGGTCGTTGGGCTACACCTTC
NA NA TRBJ1-2 TRBV6-1 CASSWGGAAYGYTF TGTGCCAGCAGCTGGGGAGGGGCAGCTTATGGCTACACCTTC
NA many TRBJ2-1 TRBV4-1 CASGGGGGRSNEQFF TGCGCCAGCGGGGGGGGCGGCGGGAGATCCAATGAGCAGTTCTTC
NA few TRBJ1-4 TRBV30 CAWAGLSNEKLFF TGTGCCTGGGCGGGGCTCTCTAATGAAAAACTGTTTTTT
TRBD2 NA TRBJ2-3 TRBV19 CASSNQGLAGGPDTQYF TGTGCCAGTAGTAATCAGGGACTAGCGGGAGGGCCAGATACGCAGTATTTT
NA NA TRBJ1-4 TRBV15 CATSRDGGPNEKLFF TGTGCCACCAGCAGAGATGGGGGCCCTAATGAAAAACTGTTTTTT
TRBD1 NA TRBJ2-7 TRBV7-9 CASSVGTGDEYEQYF TGTGCCAGCAGCGTCGGGACAGGGGATGAGTACGAGCAGTACTTC
NA once TRBJ2-7 TRBV20-1 CSARARGLTYEQYF TGCAGTGCTAGAGCCCGGGGCCTTACCTACGAGCAGTACTTC
TRBD2 many TRBJ2-5 TRBV27 CASSSLPSGRVETQYF TGTGCCAGCAGTTCCCTACCTAGCGGGAGAGTGGAGACCCAGTACTTC
NA many TRBJ2-7 TRBV28 CASSLKNEQYF TGTGCCAGCAGTTTAAAGAACGAGCAGTACTTC
NA NA TRBJ2-7 TRBV6-5 CASSYGGGGAGRETYEQYF TGTGCCAGCAGTTACGGCGGAGGGGGCGCGGGGCGGGAGACCTACGAGCAGTACTTC
NA many TRBJ1-2 TRBV7-2 CASSSTGDNYGYTF TGTGCCAGCAGCTCCACCGGGGATAACTATGGCTACACCTTC
NA many TRBJ1-1 TRBV7-9 CASSQDPPWDTEAFF TGTGCCAGCAGCCAAGACCCGCCCTGGGACACTGAAGCTTTCTTT
TRBD2 many TRBJ2-1 TRBV6-1 CASRPGLVRGGGDEQFF TGTGCCAGCAGGCCGGGACTAGTCAGGGGCGGGGGCGATGAGCAGTTCTTC
NA many TRBJ2-7 TRBV7-2 CASSLEQGNSYEQYF TGTGCCAGCAGCTTAGAACAGGGTAACTCCTACGAGCAGTACTTC
TRBD2 NA TRBJ2-1 TRBV5-6 CASSLEGLAGGPYEQFF TGTGCCAGCAGCTTGGAGGGACTAGCGGGAGGCCCATATGAGCAGTTCTTC
NA many TRBJ2-7 TRBV6-2/TRBV6-3 CASSYAGEQYF TGTGCCAGCAGTTACGCCGGGGAGCAGTACTTC
NA NA TRBJ2-7 TRBV2 CASSGTANYEQYF TGTGCCAGCAGTGGGACAGCAAATTACGAGCAGTACTTC
TRBD2 many TRBJ2-1 TRBV27 CASRLAGPWGHNEQFF TGTGCCAGCAGACTAGCGGGACCTTGGGGACACAATGAGCAGTTCTTC
NA many TRBJ2-7 TRBV7-9 CASSSTGRTGIMEQYF TGTGCCAGCAGCTCGACAGGCCGTACAGGGATTATGGAGCAGTACTTC
NA many TRBJ1-4 TRBV30 CAWSGSNGREKLFF TGTGCCTGGAGTGGCTCGAACGGAAGAGAAAAACTGTTTTTT